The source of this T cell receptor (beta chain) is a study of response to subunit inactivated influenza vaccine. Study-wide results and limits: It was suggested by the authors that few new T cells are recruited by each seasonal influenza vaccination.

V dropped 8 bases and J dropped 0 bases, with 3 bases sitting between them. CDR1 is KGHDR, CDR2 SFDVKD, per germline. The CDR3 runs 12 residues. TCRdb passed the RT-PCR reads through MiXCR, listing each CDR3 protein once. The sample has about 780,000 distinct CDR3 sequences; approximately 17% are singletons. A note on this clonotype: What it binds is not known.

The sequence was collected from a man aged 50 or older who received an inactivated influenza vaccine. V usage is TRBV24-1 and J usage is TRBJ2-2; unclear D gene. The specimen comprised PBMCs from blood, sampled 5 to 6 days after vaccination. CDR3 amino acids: CATTTNTGELFF. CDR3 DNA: TGTGCCACCACTACGAACACCGGGGAGCTGTTTTTT.